A selection of T cell receptor beta chains follows, all from one sample in a study of cytomegalovirus exposure and HLA in healthy donors. Profiling relied on immunoSEQ multiplex PCR, and the TCRdb table lists in-frame clones only, not all of them. The table has 120,000 or so clones, approximately 80% seen once. The specimen was PBMCs. The origin of the receptors is a woman aged 18-29 years in good health and CMV-seronegative. The CDR3 runs from the conserved cysteine through the conserved F or W. The size field is filled for only some rows; it gives once, few, many or a size class.

abundance: -
v_gene: TRBV10-1
CDR3aa: CASSPGGINGYTF

abundance: -
v_gene: TRBV7-2
CDR3aa: CASRIRSMGASHEAFF

abundance: -
v_gene: TRBV10-3
CDR3aa: CAIGSEQFF

abundance: -
v_gene: TRBV5-6
CDR3aa: CASSPPPGQVLREEKLFF

abundance: -
v_gene: TRBV27
CDR3aa: CASSSRTGLRGYTF

abundance: -
v_gene: TRBV6-1
CDR3aa: CASSEALRGGTYEQYF

abundance: -
v_gene: TRBV27
CDR3aa: CASKLQGNYGYTF

abundance: -
v_gene: TRBV6-1
CDR3aa: CASSEGGGQGHIQYF

abundance: -
v_gene: TRBV6-5
CDR3aa: CASSYSGGQETQYF

abundance: -
v_gene: TRBV6-1
CDR3aa: CASRRGGYETQYF

abundance: -
v_gene: TRBV6-4
CDR3aa: CASKYRGVEEEAFF

abundance: -
v_gene: TRBV7-8
CDR3aa: CASRLAGGPDTQYF

abundance: -
v_gene: TRBV6-5
CDR3aa: CASRDRGNYGYTF

abundance: -
v_gene: TRBV19
CDR3aa: CASSIVAGGDHYGYTF

abundance: once
v_gene: TRBV27
CDR3aa: CASRGQGRGLQPQHF

abundance: -
v_gene: TRBV12-5
CDR3aa: CASGLYRQGAKEGNQPQHF

abundance: -
v_gene: TRBV6-1
CDR3aa: CASRNDRLAKNIQYF

abundance: -
v_gene: TRBV25-1
CDR3aa: CASRKQGGPKDTGELFF

abundance: -
v_gene: TRBV5-4
CDR3aa: CASSPPNSSPGYTF

abundance: once
v_gene: TRBV5-1
CDR3aa: CASSPTGYNEQFF

abundance: -
v_gene: TRBV5-1
CDR3aa: CASSLEYNYGYTF

abundance: -
v_gene: TRBV14
CDR3aa: CASRTPGERSEKLFF

abundance: -
v_gene: TRBV6-1
CDR3aa: CASSAGMDGYTF

abundance: -
v_gene: TRBV5-6
CDR3aa: CASSLLAGGTYNEQFF

abundance: -
v_gene: TRBV19
CDR3aa: CASSIVTGRDTQYF

abundance: medium-sized
v_gene: TRBV25-1
CDR3aa: CASSELTPNTEAFF

abundance: -
v_gene: TRBV10-3
CDR3aa: CAIRDTLNTEAFF

abundance: -
v_gene: TRBV18
CDR3aa: CASSPLSGLLNTEAFF

abundance: -
v_gene: TRBV5-1
CDR3aa: CASSLDPGSDEQFF

abundance: -
v_gene: TRBV19
CDR3aa: CASSRNRVDNYGYTF

abundance: -
v_gene: TRBV4-2
CDR3aa: CASSQARGTSGYNEQFF

abundance: -
v_gene: TRBV5-6
CDR3aa: CASSGQGGNQPQHF

abundance: -
v_gene: TRBV20-1
CDR3aa: CSASPPGF

abundance: -
v_gene: TRBV5-8
CDR3aa: CASSLRRRNTEAFF

abundance: -
v_gene: TRBV5-1
CDR3aa: CASSLATGLENYGYTF

abundance: -
v_gene: TRBV4-3
CDR3aa: CASSPTGTATYEQYF

abundance: -
v_gene: TRBV7-6
CDR3aa: CASSEGTGTTYNEQFF

abundance: -
v_gene: TRBV6-1
CDR3aa: CASSSPGTGNYGYTF

abundance: -
v_gene: TRBV6-5
CDR3aa: CASSYKAGGNQPQHF

abundance: -
v_gene: TRBV4-1
CDR3aa: CASSLGQELYEQYF

abundance: -
v_gene: TRBV5-6
CDR3aa: CASSVARQPQHF

abundance: once
v_gene: TRBV5-1
CDR3aa: CASSLGGGGPNTQYF

abundance: -
v_gene: TRBV5-6
CDR3aa: CASSLGTGGEQYF

abundance: -
v_gene: TRBV19
CDR3aa: CASSPLEGANEKLFF

abundance: -
v_gene: TRBV11-2
CDR3aa: CASSRPASGSYEQYF

abundance: -
v_gene: TRBV7-9
CDR3aa: CASSLGPSFGGQGQPQHF

abundance: -
v_gene: TRBV2
CDR3aa: CASSWGADTQYF

abundance: -
v_gene: TRBV29-1
CDR3aa: CSVEFDRQETQYF

abundance: -
v_gene: TRBV6-5
CDR3aa: CASSLGGASYNEQFF

abundance: -
v_gene: TRBV7-9
CDR3aa: CASSIATGYGYTF

abundance: -
v_gene: TRBV6-1
CDR3aa: CASTTGGISNEQFF

abundance: once
v_gene: TRBV2
CDR3aa: CASSVLAGELSFKYNEQFF

abundance: -
v_gene: TRBV11-2
CDR3aa: CASSLEFVNHSKEEDYGYTF